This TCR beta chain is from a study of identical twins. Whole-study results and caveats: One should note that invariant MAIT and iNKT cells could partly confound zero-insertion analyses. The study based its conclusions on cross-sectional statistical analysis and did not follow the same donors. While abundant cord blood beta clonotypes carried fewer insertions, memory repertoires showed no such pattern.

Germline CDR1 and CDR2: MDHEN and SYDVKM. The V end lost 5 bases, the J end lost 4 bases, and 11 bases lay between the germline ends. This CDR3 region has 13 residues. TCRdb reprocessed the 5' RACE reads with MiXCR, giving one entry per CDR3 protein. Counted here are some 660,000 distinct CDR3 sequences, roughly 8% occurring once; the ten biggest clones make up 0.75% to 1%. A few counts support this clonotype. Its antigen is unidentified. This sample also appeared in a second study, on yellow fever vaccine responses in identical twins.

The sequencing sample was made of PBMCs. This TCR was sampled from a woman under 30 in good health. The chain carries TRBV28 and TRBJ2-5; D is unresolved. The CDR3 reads CASSRLVPETQYF. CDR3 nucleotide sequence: TGTGCCAGCAGTCGCTTGGTTCCAGAGACCCAGTACTTC.